The text below deals with one TCR beta chain. The antigen is unknown. This sample is drawn from a study of siplizumab effects on memory and regulatory T cells. Study-wide findings and caveats: The average Treg-derived proportion among mappable alloreactive CD4+ clones was 68.8% with siplizumab versus under 35% in controls. Greater diversity than memory cells seemed evident in naive T cells, which also appeared to be major alloresponse contributors.

The assay covered 95,000 to 100,000 TCR templates per sample. Libraries were prepared by immunoSEQ multiplex PCR; TCRdb keeps only in-frame clonotypes and omits some of them. Of roughly 100,000 clones in the sample, about 90% are singletons; the top ten hold 1.1%. With 6 bases removed from V and 7 bases from J, the gap between germline ends came to 12 bases. Germline values: CDR1 MNHEY, CDR2 SVGAGI. The CDR3 contains 12 residues. The receptor comes from a human donor in good health. V is TRBV6-5 and J is TRBJ1-1; D is unresolved. The sample comprised CD4+ T cells sorted from blood. The CDR3 sequence is CASSRGQNEAFF. In DNA form, the CDR3 reads TGTGCCAGCAGCCGAGGGCAGAATGAAGCTTTCTTT.